Sequencing of this TCR beta chain was carried out in a study of blood T cell repertoires in COVID-19. Germline V gene data show CDR1 as MNHNS and CDR2 as SASEGT. The ends lost 8 bases at V and 5 bases at J; junction bases unmatched: 6. The CDR3 loop spans 14 amino acids. The method was immunoSEQ multiplex PCR; TCRdb's version includes in-frame clones alone and lacks a portion of them. In the table there are 200,000 to 300,000 clones, about 80% of which are singletons. Sequencing was carried out using peripheral blood. The receptor was isolated from a woman of 80 years or more with acute or convalescent COVID-19. This chain links TRBV6-1 with TRBJ2-2, with TRBD1 identical over 9 bases. The CDR3 sequence: CASGGQGYTGELFF. CDR3 nucleotide sequence: TGTGCCAGCGGGGGACAGGGTTATACCGGGGAGCTGTTTTTT.